Presented here are 7 T cell receptor beta chains from one specimen sequenced in a study of T cell responses to AZD1222 COVID-19 vaccine. The protocol was immunoSEQ multiplex PCR, while the TCRdb copy is restricted to in-frame clones and leaves out a portion. This table has over 100,000 clones, 90% to 95% appearing once. Sequencing used peripheral blood, obtained on day 0 of AZD1222 vaccination. All receptors come from an adult in good health.

This chain connects TRBV5-8 to TRBJ1-2; D gene uncertain. Trimming took off 2 bases at V and 1 base at J, with 6 bases between the two ends. The CDR3 loop spans 13 amino acids. CDR1 and CDR2 (germline): SGHTS, YDEGEE. DNA for the CDR3: TGTGCCAGCAGCTTCGAACTTAACTATGGCTACACCTTC. It is translated as CASSFELNYGYTF.

The chain couples TRBV5-4 to TRBJ1-2; D might be TRBD1 (5 bases). Germline CDR1 and CDR2: SGHNT and YYREEE (reference sequence). The CDR3 sequence is 17 residues long. Trimming stripped 4 bases from V and 1 base from J, with 20 bases between. The CDR3 coding sequence is TGTGCCAGCAGCCCAAGTGCGGTACAGGACTTTAACTATGGCTACACCTTC. Its protein is CASSPSAVQDFNYGYTF.

The chain uses TRBV24-1 and TRBJ2-7; TRBD1 aligns across 7 bases. The CDR3 spans 15 residues. Germline V CDR1 and CDR2: KGHDR, SFDVKD. V dropped 2 bases and J dropped 2; count of bases not matched to a gene: 5. The CDR3 is CATSDSGQDPYEQYF. As DNA, the CDR3 is TGTGCCACCAGTGATTCTGGACAGGACCCCTACGAGCAGTACTTC.

The J gene is TRBJ1-5, the V gene TRBV7-2; no definite D call. The V and J ends lost 8 bases and 1 base respectively, with 12 bases between them. CDR1 and CDR2 from the germline V gene are SGHTA and FQGNSA. The CDR3 loop spans 14 amino acids. The DNA of the CDR3 is TGTGCCAGCGATCGGGCAGCAAGCAATCAGCCCCAGCATTTT. The encoded protein is CASDRAASNQPQHF.

This sequence joins TRBV5-1 and TRBJ2-7; no reliable D call. Trimming pared 0 bases from V and 1 base from J, leaving 2 bases between. Germline loops: CDR1 SGHRS, CDR2 YFSETQ. The CDR3 contains 12 residues. CDR3 sequence: CASSLVSYEQYF. In DNA form, the CDR3 reads TGCGCCAGCAGCTTGGTGTCCTACGAGCAGTACTTC.

The chain combines TRBV5-8 with TRBJ1-2; D is uncertain. The germline CDR1 and CDR2 sequences are SGHTS and YDEGEE. The length of the CDR3 is 14 residues. Trimming took off 0 bases at V and 1 base at J, with 7 bases between the two ends. The CDR3 region has the DNA TGTGCCAGCAGCTTGGGACCATATAACTATGGCTACACCTTC. Its protein is CASSLGPYNYGYTF.

The chain uses TRBV9 and TRBJ1-5; D is undetermined. Trimming cost V 2 bases and J 11 bases, with 8 bases left between them. Germline CDR1 is SGDLS and CDR2 is YYNGEE. The CDR3 has 11 amino acids. CDR3 bases: TGTGCCAGCAGCGTCGCCTGGACCCAGCATTTT. Amino acid sequence: CASSVAWTQHF.